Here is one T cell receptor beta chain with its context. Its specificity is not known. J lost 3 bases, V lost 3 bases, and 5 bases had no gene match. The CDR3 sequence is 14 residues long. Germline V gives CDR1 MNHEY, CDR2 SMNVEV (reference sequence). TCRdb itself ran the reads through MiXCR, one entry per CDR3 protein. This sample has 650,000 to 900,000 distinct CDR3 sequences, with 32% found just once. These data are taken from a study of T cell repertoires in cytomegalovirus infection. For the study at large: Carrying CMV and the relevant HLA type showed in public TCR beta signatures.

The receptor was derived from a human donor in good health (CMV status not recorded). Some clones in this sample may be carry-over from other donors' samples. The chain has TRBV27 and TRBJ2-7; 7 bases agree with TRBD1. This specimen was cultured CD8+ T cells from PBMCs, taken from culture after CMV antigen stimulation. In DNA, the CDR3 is TGTGCCAGCAGTTTCCCGGGACAGCTCTACGAGCAGTACTTC. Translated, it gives CASSFPGQLYEQYF.